These T cell receptor beta chains were read from a single sample in a study of T-cell memory formation after mild COVID-19. TCRdb itself ran the 5' RACE reads through MiXCR, one entry per CDR3 protein. The sample shows roughly 110,000 distinct CDR3 sequences, roughly 14% of them seen only once. Material for sequencing was PBMCs or a T cell subset sorted from them (not recorded which). The source is a man aged 18 to 35 who had mild COVID-19 (a few samples of this study predate the infection). Cell type and time point are not known. The CDR3 runs from the conserved cysteine through the conserved F or W. D genes are given only for firm matches. Some rows mark clone size as missing; the rest say once, few, many or name a class of expanded clone.

size: .
D: TRBD1
length: 17
V: TRBV4-3
J: TRBJ2-2
CDR3: CASSQPDRVESTGELFF
DNA: TGCGCCAGCAGCCAACCCGACAGGGTTGAGAGCACCGGGGAGCTGTTTTTT

size: .
D: .
length: 14
V: TRBV28
J: TRBJ2-7
CDR3: CASSPRTAPYEQYF
DNA: TGTGCCAGCAGTCCCCGGACAGCCCCCTACGAGCAGTACTTC

size: few
D: .
length: 16
V: TRBV12-3/TRBV12-4
J: TRBJ1-6
CDR3: CASSLSGSSYNSPLHF
DNA: TGTGCCAGCAGTTTATCGGGGAGCTCCTATAATTCACCCCTCCACTTT

size: .
D: .
length: 14
V: TRBV19
J: TRBJ2-2
CDR3: CASSTDVLTGELFF
DNA: TGTGCCAGTAGTACGGACGTTCTTACCGGGGAGCTGTTTTTT

size: .
D: .
length: 14
V: TRBV20-1
J: TRBJ2-1
CDR3: CSARRLQGLNEQFF
DNA: TGCAGTGCTAGACGACTGCAGGGTTTGAATGAGCAGTTCTTC

size: .
D: .
length: 14
V: TRBV27
J: TRBJ2-5
CDR3: CASSGDPPTETQYF
DNA: TGTGCCAGCAGCGGGGACCCACCGACAGAGACCCAGTACTTC

size: .
D: TRBD1
length: 16
V: TRBV7-8
J: TRBJ2-7
CDR3: CASSQPWTGVHYEQYF
DNA: TGTGCCAGCAGCCAGCCATGGACAGGGGTTCATTACGAGCAGTACTTC

size: .
D: .
length: 16
V: TRBV19
J: TRBJ2-1
CDR3: CASSIGGAGGYNEQFF
DNA: TGTGCCAGTAGTATAGGGGGAGCGGGCGGATACAATGAGCAGTTCTTC

size: few
D: TRBD1
length: 14
V: TRBV20-1
J: TRBJ2-5
CDR3: CSARSGQGLETQYF
DNA: TGCAGTGCCCGCTCAGGACAGGGCTTAGAGACCCAGTACTTC

size: few
D: .
length: 14
V: TRBV20-1
J: TRBJ1-1
CDR3: CSANGGALSTEAFF
DNA: TGCAGTGCTAACGGGGGCGCGTTATCCACTGAAGCTTTCTTT

size: .
D: .
length: 13
V: TRBV19
J: TRBJ2-1
CDR3: CASSTAEGGEQFF
DNA: TGTGCCAGTAGCACGGCGGAGGGGGGTGAGCAGTTCTTC

size: many
D: TRBD1
length: 16
V: TRBV10-3
J: TRBJ2-6
CDR3: CAISGTGQGGANVLTF
DNA: TGTGCCATCAGCGGGACAGGGCAAGGTGGGGCCAACGTCCTGACTTTC

size: .
D: TRBD1
length: 14
V: TRBV14
J: TRBJ2-2
CDR3: CASSRGTGVGELFF
DNA: TGTGCCAGCAGCCGCGGGACAGGGGTCGGGGAGCTGTTTTTT

size: .
D: .
length: 16
V: TRBV6-6
J: TRBJ2-7
CDR3: CASSYTRTQLSYEQYF
DNA: TGTGCCAGCAGTTACACTAGGACACAACTATCCTACGAGCAGTACTTC

size: few
D: .
length: 18
V: TRBV7-7
J: TRBJ2-5
CDR3: CASSFCISQGCAQETQYF
DNA: TGTGCTAGCAGCTTTTGTATTTCCCAGGGGTGCGCCCAAGAGACCCAGTACTTC

size: .
D: TRBD1
length: 18
V: TRBV3-1
J: TRBJ1-6
CDR3: CASSQFRDRALWNSPLHF
DNA: TGTGCCAGCAGCCAATTTCGGGACAGGGCCCTTTGGAATTCACCCCTCCACTTT

size: few
D: .
length: 15
V: TRBV6-6
J: TRBJ1-6
CDR3: CASSSRPGNFSPLHF
DNA: TGTGCCAGCAGTTCCCGGCCGGGTAACTTTTCACCCCTCCACTTT

size: .
D: .
length: 12
V: TRBV5-6
J: TRBJ1-5
CDR3: CASSSGVQPQHF
DNA: TGTGCCAGCAGCTCGGGCGTTCAGCCCCAGCATTTT

size: few
D: TRBD1
length: 15
V: TRBV11-3
J: TRBJ2-1
CDR3: CASSPSGQGRDEQFF
DNA: TGTGCCAGCAGCCCCTCGGGACAGGGTAGGGATGAGCAGTTCTTC

size: .
D: .
length: 15
V: TRBV11-2
J: TRBJ1-1
CDR3: CASSSRIGAVAEAFF
DNA: TGTGCCAGCAGCTCCCGTATAGGGGCCGTGGCGGAAGCTTTCTTT

size: .
D: .
length: 15
V: TRBV4-3
J: TRBJ1-1
CDR3: CASSQMIPSGGEAFF
DNA: TGCGCCAGCAGCCAAATGATTCCCTCCGGTGGTGAAGCTTTCTTT

size: .
D: .
length: 16
V: TRBV5-1
J: TRBJ2-3
CDR3: CASSLPPGSPTDTQYF
DNA: TGCGCCAGCAGCTTGCCCCCGGGATCCCCCACAGATACGCAGTATTTT

size: few
D: TRBD1
length: 16
V: TRBV19
J: TRBJ1-5
CDR3: CASSIWGQEANQPQHF
DNA: TGTGCCAGTAGTATTTGGGGACAGGAGGCCAATCAGCCCCAGCATTTT

size: .
D: .
length: 14
V: TRBV19
J: TRBJ1-2
CDR3: CATTSGPRGNGYTF
DNA: TGTGCCACCACGAGCGGCCCTCGCGGAAATGGCTACACCTTC

size: .
D: TRBD1
length: 16
V: TRBV12-3/TRBV12-4
J: TRBJ2-3
CDR3: CASSRRDRASTDTQYF
DNA: TGTGCCAGCAGCCGTCGGGACAGGGCCAGCACAGATACGCAGTATTTT

size: .
D: TRBD1
length: 13
V: TRBV20-1
J: TRBJ1-1
CDR3: CSALQGEGNEAFF
DNA: TGCAGTGCGCTACAGGGGGAGGGAAACGAAGCTTTCTTT

size: .
D: .
length: 16
V: TRBV6-2/TRBV6-3
J: TRBJ1-1
CDR3: CASSYDLTLRDTEAFF
DNA: TGTGCCAGCAGTTACGATTTGACCCTGAGGGACACTGAAGCTTTCTTT

size: many
D: TRBD1
length: 15
V: TRBV10-3
J: TRBJ2-3
CDR3: CAIRQGARATDTQYF
DNA: TGTGCCATCAGGCAGGGGGCGCGGGCTACAGATACGCAGTATTTT

size: .
D: .
length: 14
V: TRBV6-2/TRBV6-3
J: TRBJ2-5
CDR3: CASSSQYPQETQYF
DNA: TGTGCCAGCAGTTCCCAGTATCCTCAAGAGACCCAGTACTTC

size: .
D: .
length: 15
V: TRBV27
J: TRBJ1-6
CDR3: CASSTKGVGDSPLHF
DNA: TGTGCCAGCAGTACCAAAGGGGTGGGGGATTCACCCCTCCACTTT

size: .
D: .
length: 13
V: TRBV4-3
J: TRBJ2-1
CDR3: CASSHRGANEQFF
DNA: TGCGCCAGCAGCCACCGGGGGGCCAATGAGCAGTTCTTC

size: many
D: .
length: 12
V: TRBV12-3/TRBV12-4
J: TRBJ2-7
CDR3: CASSFGGYEQYF
DNA: TGTGCCAGCAGTTTCGGCGGCTACGAGCAGTACTTC